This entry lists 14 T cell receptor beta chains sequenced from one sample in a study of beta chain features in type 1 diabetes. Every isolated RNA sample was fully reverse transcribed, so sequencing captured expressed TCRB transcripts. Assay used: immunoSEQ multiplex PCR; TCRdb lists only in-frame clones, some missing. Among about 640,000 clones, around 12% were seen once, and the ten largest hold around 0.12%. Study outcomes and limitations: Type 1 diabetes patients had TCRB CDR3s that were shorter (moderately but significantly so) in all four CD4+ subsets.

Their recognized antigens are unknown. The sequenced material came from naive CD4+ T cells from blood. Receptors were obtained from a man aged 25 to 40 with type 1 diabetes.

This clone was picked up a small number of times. This CDR3 is CASSFERGSTDTQYF. Written as DNA, the CDR3 is TGTGCCAGCAGCTTCGAGCGGGGGAGCACAGATACGCAGTATTTT. The chain recombines TRBV7-6 with TRBJ2-3, with 8 positions matching TRBD2. Trimming cost V 3 bases and J 0 bases; bases outside gene matches: 2. Germline assignment: CDR1 SGHVS and CDR2 FNYEAQ. The CDR3 has 15 amino acids.

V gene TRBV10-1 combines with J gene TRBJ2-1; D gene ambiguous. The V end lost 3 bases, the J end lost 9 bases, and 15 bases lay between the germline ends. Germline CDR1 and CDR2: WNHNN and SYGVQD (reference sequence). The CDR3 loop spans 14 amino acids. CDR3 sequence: CASSEVVGIGEQFF. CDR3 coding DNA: TGCGCCAGCAGTGAAGTCGTGGGAATCGGTGAGCAGTTCTTC.

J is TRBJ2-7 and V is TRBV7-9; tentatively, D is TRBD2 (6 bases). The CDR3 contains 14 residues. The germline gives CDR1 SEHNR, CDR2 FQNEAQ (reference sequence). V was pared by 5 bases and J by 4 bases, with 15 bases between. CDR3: CASSPFPRGYEQYF. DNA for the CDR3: TGTGCCAGCAGCCCCTTCCCCCGGGGGTACGAGCAGTACTTC.

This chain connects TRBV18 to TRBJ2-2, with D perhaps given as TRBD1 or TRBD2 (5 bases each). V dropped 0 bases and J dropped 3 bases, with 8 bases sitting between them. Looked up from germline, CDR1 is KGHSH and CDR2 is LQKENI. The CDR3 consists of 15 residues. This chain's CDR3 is CASSPPGEYTGELFF. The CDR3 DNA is TGTGCCAGCTCACCACCAGGGGAGTACACCGGGGAGCTGTTTTTT.

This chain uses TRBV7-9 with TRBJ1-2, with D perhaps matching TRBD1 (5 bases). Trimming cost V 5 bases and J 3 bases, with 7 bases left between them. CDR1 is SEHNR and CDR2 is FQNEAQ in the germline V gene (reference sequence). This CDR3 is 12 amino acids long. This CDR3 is CASSQTDYGYTF. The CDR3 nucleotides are TGTGCCAGCAGCCAGACAGACTATGGCTACACCTTC.

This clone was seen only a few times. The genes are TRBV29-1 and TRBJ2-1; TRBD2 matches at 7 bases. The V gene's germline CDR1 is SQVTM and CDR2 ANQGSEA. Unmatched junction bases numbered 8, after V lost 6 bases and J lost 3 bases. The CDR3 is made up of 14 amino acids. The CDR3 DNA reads TGCAGCGTCGCCTGGGGAGGGGACTACAATGAGCAGTTCTTC. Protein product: CSVAWGGDYNEQFF.

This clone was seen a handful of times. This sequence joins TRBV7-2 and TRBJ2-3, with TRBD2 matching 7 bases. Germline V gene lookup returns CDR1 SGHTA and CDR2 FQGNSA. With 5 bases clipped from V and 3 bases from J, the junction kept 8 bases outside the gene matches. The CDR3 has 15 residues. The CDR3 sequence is CASSRGVAKTDTQYF. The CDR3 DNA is TGTGCCAGCAGCCGGGGGGTGGCAAAGACAGATACGCAGTATTTT.

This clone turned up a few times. The CDR3 DNA sequence: TGTGCCTGGGCCGGGACTTCTCCTTACACCATATATTTT. Its translation is CAWAGTSPYTIYF. J is TRBJ1-3 and V is TRBV30, with D possibly matching TRBD1 (5 bases). Germline V gene sequence: CDR1 GTSNPN, CDR2 SVGIG (reference sequence). This CDR3 contains 13 residues. The germline V and J ends were trimmed by 5 bases and 8 bases, with 16 bases remaining between them. The full variable domain, in which reference TRBV30 and TRBJ1-3 provide the parts outside the CDR3, is SQTIHQWPATLVQPVGSPLSLECTVEGTSNPNLYWYRQAAGRGLQLLFYSVGIGQISSEVPQNLSASRPQDRQFILSSKKLLLSDSGFYLCAWAGTSPYTIYFGEGSWLTVV.

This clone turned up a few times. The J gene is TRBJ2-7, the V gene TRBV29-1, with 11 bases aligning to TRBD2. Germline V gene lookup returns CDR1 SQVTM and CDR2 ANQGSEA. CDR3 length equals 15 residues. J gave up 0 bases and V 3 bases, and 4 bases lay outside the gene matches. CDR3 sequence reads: CSVDLLAGGSYEQYF. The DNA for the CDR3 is TGCAGCGTTGATCTTCTAGCGGGGGGCTCCTACGAGCAGTACTTC.

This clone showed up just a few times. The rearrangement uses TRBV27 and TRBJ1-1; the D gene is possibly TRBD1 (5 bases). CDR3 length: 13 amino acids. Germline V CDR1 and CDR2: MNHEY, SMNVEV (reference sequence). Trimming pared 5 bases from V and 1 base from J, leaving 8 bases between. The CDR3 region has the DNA TGTGCCAGCAGTGTGACAGAGAACACTGAAGCTTTCTTT. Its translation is CASSVTENTEAFF.

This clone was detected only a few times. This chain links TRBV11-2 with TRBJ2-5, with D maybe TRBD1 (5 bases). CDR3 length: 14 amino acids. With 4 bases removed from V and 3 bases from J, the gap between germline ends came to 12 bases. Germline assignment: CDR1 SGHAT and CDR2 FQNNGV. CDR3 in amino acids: CASSWRQSEETQYF. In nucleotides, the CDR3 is TGTGCCAGCAGCTGGAGACAGTCTGAAGAGACCCAGTACTTC.

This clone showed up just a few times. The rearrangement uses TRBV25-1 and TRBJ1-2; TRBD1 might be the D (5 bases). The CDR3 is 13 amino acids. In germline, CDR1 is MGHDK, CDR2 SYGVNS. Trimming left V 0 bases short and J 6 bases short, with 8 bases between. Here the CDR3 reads CASSEYRGDGYTF. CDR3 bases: TGTGCCAGCAGTGAATATCGGGGGGATGGCTACACCTTC.

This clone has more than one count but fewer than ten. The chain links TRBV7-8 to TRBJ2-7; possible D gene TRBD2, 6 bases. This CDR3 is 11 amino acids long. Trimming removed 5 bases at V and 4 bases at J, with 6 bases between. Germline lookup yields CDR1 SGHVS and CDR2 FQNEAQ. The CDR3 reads CASSREYEQYF. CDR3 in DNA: TGTGCCAGCAGCCGGGAGTACGAGCAGTACTTC. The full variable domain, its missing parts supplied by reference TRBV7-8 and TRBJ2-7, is GAGVSQSPRYKVAKRGQDVALRCDPISGHVSLFWYQQALGQGPEFLTYFQNEAQLDKSGLPSDRFFAERPEGSVSTLKIQRTQQEDSAVYLCASSREYEQYFGPGTRLTVT.

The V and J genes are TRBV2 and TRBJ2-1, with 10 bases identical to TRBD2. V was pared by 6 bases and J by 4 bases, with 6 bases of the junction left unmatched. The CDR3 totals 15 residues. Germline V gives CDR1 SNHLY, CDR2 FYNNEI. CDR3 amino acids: CASRPTSGAYNEQFF. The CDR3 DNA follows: TGTGCCAGCAGGCCTACTAGCGGGGCTTACAATGAGCAGTTCTTC.